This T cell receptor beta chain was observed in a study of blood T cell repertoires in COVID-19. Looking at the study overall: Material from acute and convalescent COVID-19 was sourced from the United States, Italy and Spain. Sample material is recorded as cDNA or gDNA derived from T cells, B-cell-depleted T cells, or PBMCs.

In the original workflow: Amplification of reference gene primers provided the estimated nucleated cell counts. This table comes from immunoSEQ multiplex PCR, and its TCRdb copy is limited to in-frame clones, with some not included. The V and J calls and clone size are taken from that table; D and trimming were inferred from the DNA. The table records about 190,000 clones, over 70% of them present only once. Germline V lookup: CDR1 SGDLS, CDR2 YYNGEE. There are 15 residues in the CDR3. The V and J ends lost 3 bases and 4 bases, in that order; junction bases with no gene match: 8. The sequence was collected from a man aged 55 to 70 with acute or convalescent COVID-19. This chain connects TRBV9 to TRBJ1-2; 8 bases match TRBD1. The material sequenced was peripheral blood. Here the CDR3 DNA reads TGTGCCAGCAGCGCCGGGACAGGACCATTCTATGGCTACACCTTC. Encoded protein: CASSAGTGPFYGYTF.